The clone carrying this TCR beta chain was seen more than once but under ten times. These data come from a study of molecular identifiers for immune sequencing clone quantification. TCRdb fed the PCR reads into MiXCR, producing one record per CDR3 protein. The sample holds approximately 670,000 distinct CDR3 sequences; just under 20% are singletons and the top ten take roughly 0.9%. The sample consisted of naive CD8+ T cells from blood, with Jurkat cell RNA spiked in. The subset is: FACS-sorted CD8+CD4-CCR7+CD45RA+ naive T cells. The TCR originated in a human donor in good health. Some libraries in this study had Jurkat cell RNA spiked in.

The CDR3 spells CASSPPGSGLYNQPQHF. The CDR3 nucleotides read TGTGCCAGCTCACCCCCGGGGTCGGGGTTATACAATCAGCCCCAGCATTTT. V usage is TRBV18 and J usage is TRBJ1-5; D is ambiguous. The germline V and J ends were trimmed by 3 bases and 3 bases, with 18 bases remaining between them. CDR3 size: 17 residues. Germline V gives CDR1 KGHSH, CDR2 LQKENI. Combining the CDR3 with reference TRBV18 and TRBJ1-5 gives the whole variable domain NAGVMQNPRHLVRRRGQEARLRCSPMKGHSHVYWYRQLPEEGLKFMVYLQKENIIDESGMPKERFSAEFPKEGPSILRIQQVVRGDSAAYFCASSPPGSGLYNQPQHFGDGTRLSIL.